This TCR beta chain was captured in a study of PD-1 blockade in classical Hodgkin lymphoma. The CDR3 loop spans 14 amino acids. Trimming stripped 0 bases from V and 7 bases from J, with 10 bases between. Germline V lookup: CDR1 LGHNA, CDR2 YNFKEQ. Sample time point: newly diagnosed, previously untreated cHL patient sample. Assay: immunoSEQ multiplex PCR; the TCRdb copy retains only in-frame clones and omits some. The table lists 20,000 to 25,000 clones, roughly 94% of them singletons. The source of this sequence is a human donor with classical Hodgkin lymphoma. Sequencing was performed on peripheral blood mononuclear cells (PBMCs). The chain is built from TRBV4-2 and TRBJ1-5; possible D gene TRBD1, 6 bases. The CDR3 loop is CASSQDRGAQPQHF. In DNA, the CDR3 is TGTGCCAGCAGCCAAGATCGGGGGGCCCAGCCCCAGCATTTT.